Listed here are 10 T cell receptor beta chains from one sample, sequenced in a study of human T cells and chemical hapten exposure. TCRdb ran MiXCR on the RACE reads and lists one entry per CDR3 protein. The table shows approximately 41,000 distinct CDR3 sequences, with more than 8% occurring only once. The time point: patch test 3, about 24 weeks after DPC sensitization. Treatment noted: therapeutic diphenylcyclopropenone sensitization with weekly scalp DPC. Unseparated into fractions, whole blood served as the source from which total RNA was extracted. Sequencing was performed on whole blood, taken in connection with sensitization to the hapten diphenylcyclopropenone (DPC). The receptors come from a man aged 45-65 years with alopecia areata. Some clones in this sample may be carry-over from other donors' samples.

The V and J genes are TRBV12-3 or TRBV12-4 and TRBJ2-2; TRBD1 might be the D (6 bases). The CDR3 runs 13 residues. The ends were cut back, 6 bases at V and 4 bases at J, with 9 bases in the middle. CDR3 in DNA: TGTGCCAGCAGCACAGGGTTCACCGGGGAGCTGTTTTTT. Translation gives CASSTGFTGELFF.

The sample holds a few counts of this clonotype. This rearrangement joins TRBV4-2 to TRBJ2-5; 9 bases align to TRBD1. The CDR3 runs to 15 residues. Germline V CDR1 and CDR2: LGHNA, YNFKEQ. V was clipped by 3 bases and J by 2 bases; unmatched bases: 4. CDR3 bases: TGTGCCAGCAGCCATACAGGGACAGGGCAAGAGACCCAGTACTTC. Protein sequence: CASSHTGTGQETQYF.

The chain uses TRBV3-1 and TRBJ1-1, with D tentatively TRBD1 (5 bases). The V gene lost 5 bases and the J gene lost 4 bases, with 8 bases spanning the gap. This CDR3 has 12 residues. Germline-derived CDR1 and CDR2 are LGHDT and YNNKEL (reference sequence). Here the CDR3 DNA reads TGTGCCAGCAGCTCCGGGGGCACTGAAGCTTTCTTT. It codes for CASSSGGTEAFF.

V usage is TRBV10-3 and J usage is TRBJ2-3; TRBD2 agrees at 10 bases. Germline lookup yields CDR1 ENHRY and CDR2 SYGVKD. J was trimmed by 7 bases and V by 2 bases; bases with no gene match: 6. This CDR3 contains 15 residues. The CDR3, as DNA: TGTGCCATCAGTGAGACAGGACTAGCGGAAAATACGCAGTATTTT. It is translated as CAISETGLAENTQYF.

With regard to this clonotype: Its ends do not fully match the called genes, so a read error is possible. The chain recombines TRBV20-1 with TRBJ1-1; D is unclear. There are 17 residues in the CDR3. The germline V gene has CDR1 DFQATT and CDR2 SNEGSKA (reference sequence). The CDR3 coding sequence is TGCAGTGCTAGAGATCCCTCACCAGTCTCCATGAACACTGAAGCCTTCTTT. This encodes CSARDPSPVSMNTEAFF.

Note on this clonotype: A read error is possible here, since a much larger clone lies one base away. No conserved phenylalanine or tryptophan ends this CDR3, so it is likely a read error. The chain recombines TRBV7-8 with TRBJ2-2; possibly TRBD1 for D (5 bases). The CDR3 loop spans 13 amino acids. Germline lookup yields CDR1 SGHVS and CDR2 FQNEAQ. The germline V and J ends were trimmed by 5 bases and 5 bases, with 9 bases remaining between them. The CDR3 protein is CASSATVTGELFL. CDR3 nucleotide sequence: TGTGCCAGCAGCGCGACAGTAACCGGGGAGCTGTTTCTT.

This clonotype was counted at least ten times. The chain carries TRBV29-1 and TRBJ2-1; either TRBD1 or TRBD2 may fit D (5 bases each). The germline gives CDR1 SQVTM, CDR2 ANQGSEA. There are 14 residues in the CDR3. Between the trimmed V and J ends, which lost 3 bases and 7 bases, there was a span of 16 bases. The CDR3 DNA reads as TGCAGCGTTGATGAGGCAGGGTGGAGGAATGAGCAGTTCTTC. Its translation: CSVDEAGWRNEQFF.

At least ten counts were recorded for this clonotype. V gene TRBV28 combines with J gene TRBJ1-1, with D perhaps TRBD1 (6 bases). This CDR3 contains 13 residues. The V gene's germline CDR1 is MDHEN and CDR2 SYDVKM. Between the trimmed V and J ends, which lost 6 bases and 3 bases, there was a span of 11 bases. This CDR3 reads CASRPQGYTEAFF. The CDR3 DNA is TGTGCCAGCAGACCTCAGGGGTACACTGAAGCTTTCTTT.

CDR3 DNA: TGCAGTGCTAGAGGTTCTGGGCAGAAGGTTACCTACGAGCAGTACTTC. Protein sequence: CSARGSGQKVTYEQYF. V and J are TRBV20-1 and TRBJ2-7; D remains unclear. The CDR3 runs 16 residues. V lost 1 base, J lost 2 bases, and 18 bases lay in between. Germline CDR1 DFQATT, CDR2 SNEGSKA (reference sequence).

This clonotype was detected a few times. The rearrangement joins TRBV10-2 to TRBJ1-1; D perhaps matches TRBD1 (6 bases). The CDR3 loop spans 12 amino acids. The ends were cut back, 5 bases at V and 6 bases at J, with 10 bases in the middle. Germline lookup yields CDR1 WSHSY and CDR2 SAAADI. The CDR3 spells CASSSGAAEAFF. The CDR3 coding sequence is TGCGCCAGCAGTTCGGGGGCCGCTGAAGCTTTCTTT.